A single sample is the source of the 6 T cell receptor beta chains below, sequenced in a study of tumor-infiltrating lymphocytes in primary liver carcinoma. The study co-extracted DNA and RNA from about 19-30 mg of unsorted bulk tissue. Reverse transcription of around 500 ng total RNA with a constant-region primer produced TCR beta cDNA. What produced the TCR beta libraries was three nested multiplex PCR rounds using slightly modified ARM-PCR. Amplification in the first two PCR rounds was performed using TRBV1-TRBV30 forward primers and a C-beta reverse primer for roughly 10 cycles each. From the multiplex PCR reads, TCRdb called clonotypes with MiXCR, one entry per CDR3 protein. The table includes about 120,000 distinct CDR3 sequences, 55% to 75% detected once. Specimen: liver tumor tissue from sampling region 1. Subset defined: tumor region T1, superior pole. The receptors stem from an older woman with primary liver carcinoma and hepatitis B virus infection.

V is TRBV13 and J is TRBJ1-6; D ambiguous. The CDR3 spans 13 residues. V was shortened by 6 bases and J by 10 bases, with 13 bases between the two germline ends. Per the germline V gene, CDR1 is PRHDT and CDR2 is FYEKMQ (reference sequence). This CDR3 is CASRLAGFSPLHF. CDR3 nucleotides: TGTGCCAGCAGATTGGCGGGGTTCTCACCCCTCCACTTT.

Comment on this clonotype: The conserved phenylalanine or tryptophan normally closing the CDR3 is absent here, so this likely arose from a read error. The chain couples TRBV5-1 to TRBJ2-3, with TRBD1 as a possible D gene (5 bases). CDR1 SGHRS and CDR2 YFSETQ come from the germline V gene. This CDR3 spans 16 amino acids. The CDR3 sequence is CASSLVGPTSTDTQYS. CDR3 coding DNA: TGCGCCAGCAGTTTGGTGGGGCCAACTAGCACAGATACGCAGTATTCT.

This chain uses TRBV30 with TRBJ1-5; D call uncertain. The CDR3 covers 13 residues. V was cut by 0 bases and J by 6 bases, with 9 bases left in between. CDR1 GTSNPN and CDR2 SVGIG come from the germline V gene (reference sequence). The CDR3 DNA reads as TGTGCCTGGAGTGTACACATTGGTCAGCCCCAGCATTTT. This codes for CAWSVHIGQPQHF.

This clonotype appeared many times. The chain links TRBV6-2 or TRBV6-3 to TRBJ2-7, with D uncertain. CDR3 size: 14 residues. V lost 0 bases, J lost 1 base, and 7 bases lay in between. The V gene's germline CDR1 is MNHEY and CDR2 SVGEGT. The CDR3 region is CASSYSGPSYEQYF. CDR3 nucleotide sequence: TGTGCCAGCAGTTACTCCGGGCCGTCCTACGAGCAGTACTTC.

The chain recombines TRBV11-3 with TRBJ2-1, with TRBD1 matching over 11 bases. There are 15 residues in the CDR3. Trimming at V came to 5 bases and at J to 11 bases, leaving 11 bases not matched to a gene. The germline gives CDR1 SGHNT, CDR2 YENEEA. CDR3 amino acids: CASSPRTGGNYKQFF. The CDR3 bases are TGTGCCAGCAGCCCCAGGACAGGGGGCAACTACAAGCAGTTCTTC.

Points on this clonotype: A single base separates this from a much larger clone, so it may be a read error. The J gene is TRBJ1-2, the V gene TRBV6-5; 7 nucleotides agree with TRBD1. Germline lookup yields CDR1 MNHEY and CDR2 SVGAGI. The CDR3 is made up of 12 amino acids. The CDR3 DNA is TGTACCAGCAGTTTCAGACAGGGAGGCTACACCTTC. This translates into CTSSFRQGGYTF.